The 22 T cell receptor beta chains listed next were all sequenced from one sample in a study of Ad26.COV2.S vaccination and SARS-CoV-2 variants (dated by TCRdb to 2020 to 2022). The library was obtained by the immunoSEQ multiplex PCR assay. Imported from immuneACCESS, the table was reduced by TCRdb to in-frame sequences with V and J called. These copies leave out some clones; in studies compared against another copy, an unresolved V gene accounts for under half, and the cause of the remainder is not known. This sample is represented by around 450,000 clones; about 88% of them were singletons. About 2.7% of the sample goes to the ten largest clones. The treatment or condition tag for this specimen amounts to: about 20 received Ad26.COV2.S at low or high dose, single or two shots; about 5 received placebo; per-sample allocation not given. Repertoires of vaccine and placebo recipients were sequenced from samples taken on day 63 after the first injection.

The source material was peripheral blood, sampled in a trial of Ad26.COV2.S vaccine versus placebo. Source of these receptors: a person between 18 and 65 years old who received the Ad26.COV2.S COVID-19 vaccine or a placebo.

This chain uses TRBV28 with TRBJ1-5, with 9 bases lining up with TRBD1. V lost 6 bases to trimming and J lost 5 bases; unmatched junction nucleotides: 2. Germline V gene sequence: CDR1 MDHEN, CDR2 SYDVKM. This CDR3 is 13 amino acids long. CDR3 nucleotide sequence: TGTGCCAGCAGCCGGACAGGGGATCAGCCCCAGCATTTT. Amino acid sequence: CASSRTGDQPQHF.

The chain links TRBV7-8 to TRBJ1-4; weak D call: TRBD1 (6 bases). Per the germline V gene, CDR1 is SGHVS and CDR2 is FQNEAQ. The V and J ends lost 1 base and 8 bases respectively, with 14 bases between them. The CDR3 sequence is 15 residues long. CDR3 bases: TGTGCCAGCAGCTTAGACGGGGGGCTTGGGGAAAAACTGTTTTTT. It specifies CASSLDGGLGEKLFF.

The chain couples TRBV2 to TRBJ2-5; the match to TRBD1 covers 7 bases. Trimming cost V 8 bases and J 7 bases; bases outside gene matches: 10. Germline CDR1 and CDR2: SNHLY and FYNNEI. The CDR3 is 13 amino acids. The CDR3: CASRRDSRGTQYF. CDR3 coding DNA: TGTGCCAGCCGCAGGGACAGCCGGGGGACCCAGTACTTC. The variable domain in full, with the rest retrieved from reference TRBV2 and TRBJ2-5, is EPEVTQTPSHQVTQMGQEVILRCVPISNHLYFYWYRQILGQKVEFLVSFYNNEISEKSEIFDDQFSVERPDGSNFTLKIRSTKLEDSAMYFCASRRDSRGTQYFGPGTRLLVL.

The chain links TRBV5-1 to TRBJ1-3; D perhaps matches TRBD1 (6 bases). The germline gives CDR1 SGHRS, CDR2 YFSETQ. V dropped 0 bases and J dropped 0 bases, with 10 bases sitting between them. The CDR3 sequence is 16 residues long. CDR3 sequence (DNA): TGCGCCAGCAGCTTGGTCGGACAGTTCTCTGGAAACACCATATATTTT. This sequence encodes CASSLVGQFSGNTIYF.

This sequence joins TRBV7-3 and TRBJ2-3; the match to TRBD2 covers 10 bases. CDR3 length equals 16 residues. Germline lookup yields CDR1 SGHTA and CDR2 FQGTGA. Trimming took 4 bases from V and 10 from J; bases not matched to a gene: 14. CDR3 coding DNA: TGTGCCAGCAGCTCCCAACTAGCGGGGAGTCCGGGGGCGCAGTATTTT. Protein product: CASSSQLAGSPGAQYF.

This chain uses TRBV28 with TRBJ1-1; TRBD1 agrees at 8 bases. CDR3 length equals 19 residues. V trimming: 3 bases; J trimming: 0 bases; junction bases outside the gene matches: 15. Germline CDR1 reads MDHEN; CDR2 reads SYDVKM. This chain's CDR3 is CASSFITGGISPMNTEAFF. In nucleotides, the CDR3 is TGTGCCAGCAGTTTTATAACAGGGGGTATCAGCCCTATGAACACTGAAGCTTTCTTT. The variable domain in full, completed from reference TRBV28 and TRBJ1-1, reads DVKVTQSSRYLVKRTGEKVFLECVQDMDHENMFWYRQDPGLGLRLIYFSYDVKMKEKGDIPEGYSVSREKKERFSLILESASTNQTSMYLCASSFITGGISPMNTEAFFGQGTRLTVV.

The V gene is TRBV25-1, the J gene TRBJ2-3; 9 bases align to TRBD2. Per the germline V gene, CDR1 is MGHDK and CDR2 is SYGVNS. The J segment lost 4 bases and the V segment lost 3 bases, leaving 2 bases of the junction unmatched. This CDR3 has 14 residues. Written as DNA, the CDR3 is TGTGCCAGCAGTGAGGCGGGAGGGCCAGATACGCAGTATTTT. Translating it yields CASSEAGGPDTQYF.

The rearrangement uses TRBV18 and TRBJ1-2; 10 positions match TRBD1. From germline, CDR1 is KGHSH and CDR2 LQKENI. The CDR3 is made up of 17 amino acids. Trimming took 1 base from V and 2 from J; bases not matched to a gene: 7. The CDR3 DNA reads TGTGCCAGCTCACCACGGCGACAGGGGGCCTCAAACTATGGCTACACCTTC. It encodes CASSPRRQGASNYGYTF.

This clone was detected only a few times. V is TRBV7-9 and J is TRBJ1-2; maybe TRBD1 (5 bases). CDR3 length equals 14 residues. Germline lookup yields CDR1 SEHNR and CDR2 FQNEAQ (reference sequence). V lost 7 bases to trimming and J lost 2 bases, with 14 bases between them. The CDR3 nucleotides are TGTGCCAGCACCCTTTTTGGGGCGAACTATGGCTACACCTTC. Translating gives CASTLFGANYGYTF. Combining the CDR3 with reference TRBV7-9 and TRBJ1-2 gives the whole variable domain DTGVSQNPRHKITKRGQNVTFRCDPISEHNRLYWYRQTLGQGPEFLTYFQNEAQLEKSRLLSDRFSAERPKGSFSTLEIQRTEQGDSAMYLCASTLFGANYGYTFGSGTRLTVV.

The chain employs TRBV5-4 and TRBJ2-3, with D hard to call. Germline CDR1 SGHNT, CDR2 YYREEE (reference sequence). The ends were cut back, 0 bases at V and 5 bases at J, with 7 bases in the middle. This CDR3 contains 13 residues. CDR3 sequence (DNA): TGTGCCAGCAGCTTGGACCCCGTAGATACGCAGTATTTT. It encodes CASSLDPVDTQYF.

The chain has TRBV6-6 and TRBJ1-6, with TRBD1 matching over 9 bases. The germline V gene has CDR1 MNHNY and CDR2 SVGAGI (reference sequence). V shed 4 bases and J 7 bases; nucleotides not matched to a gene: 2. The CDR3 is made up of 14 amino acids. DNA for the CDR3: TGTGCCAGCAGTTGGACAGGGGCCAATTCACCCCTCCACTTT. Translation: CASSWTGANSPLHF.

The chain recombines TRBV7-8 with TRBJ1-5; D is unresolved. Germline V CDR1 and CDR2: SGHVS, FQNEAQ. The CDR3 spans 16 residues. Trimming shortened V by 2 bases and J by 2 bases, and 13 bases separated the two germline ends. The CDR3 reads CASSLSGLGGNQPQHF. The CDR3 coding sequence is TGTGCCAGCAGCTTAAGCGGCCTGGGAGGCAATCAGCCCCAGCATTTT.

The rearrangement uses TRBV7-6 and TRBJ1-5; 7 bases are a match to TRBD1. With 5 bases clipped from V and 3 bases from J, the junction kept 4 bases outside the gene matches. The CDR3 totals 14 residues. Germline CDR1 is SGHVS and CDR2 is FNYEAQ. CDR3 nucleotides: TGTGCCAGCAGCCTTACAGGGGCCAATCAGCCCCAGCATTTT. Amino acids: CASSLTGANQPQHF.

DNA of the CDR3: TGTGCCAGCAGTGGCGCATTGCGGGAGACCCAGTACTTC. It translates to CASSGALRETQYF. The V and J genes are TRBV28 and TRBJ2-5; D is unresolved. V gave up 5 bases and J gave up 5 bases, with 12 bases separating them. From germline, CDR1 is MDHEN and CDR2 SYDVKM. The CDR3 is 13 amino acids.

The V gene is TRBV7-2, the J gene TRBJ2-3, with a tentative D call TRBD2 (6 bases). This CDR3 comprises 13 residues. The V gene lost 11 bases and the J gene lost 4 bases, with 16 bases spanning the gap. Germline values: CDR1 SGHTA, CDR2 FQGNSA. CDR3 amino acids: CAGRRGGSDTQYF. In DNA, the CDR3 is TGTGCCGGACGGAGGGGCGGGTCAGATACGCAGTATTTT.

The V and J genes are TRBV7-2 and TRBJ2-2; D is undetermined. Per the germline V gene, CDR1 is SGHTA and CDR2 is FQGNSA. The CDR3 has 13 amino acids. V lost 10 bases, J lost 3 bases, and 12 bases lay in between. The CDR3 region has the DNA TGTGCCACCTCATATAAATACACCGGGGAGCTGTTTTTT. This codes for CATSYKYTGELFF.

J is TRBJ2-1 and V is TRBV7-3, with D uncertain. This CDR3 spans 13 amino acids. V was clipped by 2 bases and J by 6 bases, with 8 bases between them. Germline CDR1 and CDR2: SGHTA and FQGTGA. The CDR3 protein is CASSLGAPNEQFF. The DNA for the CDR3 is TGTGCCAGCAGCTTAGGTGCGCCCAATGAGCAGTTCTTC.

The chain has TRBV15 and TRBJ1-6, with a tentative D call TRBD1 (6 bases). V lost 1 base and J lost 11, with 18 bases in between. Germline V gene data show CDR1 as LNHNV and CDR2 as YYDKDF (reference sequence). The CDR3 covers 16 residues. The CDR3 is CATSRGRRQDTPPLHF. For the CDR3, the DNA is TGTGCCACCAGCAGAGGTCGAAGACAGGATACTCCACCCCTCCACTTT.

This chain joins TRBV27 and TRBJ2-1; possibly TRBD2 for D (5 bases). This CDR3 contains 15 residues. The V end lost 4 bases, the J end lost 6 bases, and 16 bases lay between the germline ends. CDR1 and CDR2 from the germline V gene are MNHEY and SMNVEV (reference sequence). CDR3 sequence reads: CASSSRGGGFNEQFF. In DNA, the CDR3 is TGTGCCAGCAGTTCCCGAGGAGGCGGATTCAATGAGCAGTTCTTC.

Of note for this clone: This specimen includes other DNA sequences encoding the same CDR3. This chain joins TRBV5-1 and TRBJ1-5; D is unresolved. Germline V lookup: CDR1 SGHRS, CDR2 YFSETQ. The CDR3 loop spans 14 amino acids. V lost 0 bases, J lost 3 bases, and 7 bases lay in between. The CDR3 nucleotides are TGCGCCAGCAGCTTGGGACTAAACAATCAGCCCCAGCATTTT. This translates into CASSLGLNNQPQHF.

The chain employs TRBV20-1 and TRBJ1-1; D not certain. Germline values: CDR1 DFQATT, CDR2 SNEGSKA (reference sequence). Trimming took 3 bases from V and 0 from J, leaving 8 bases between them. This CDR3 has 13 residues. CDR3 sequence (DNA): TGCAGTGCTAGTGGGCAGATGAACACTGAAGCTTTCTTT. Protein sequence: CSASGQMNTEAFF.

This chain connects TRBV15 to TRBJ1-1, with D unclear. This CDR3 comprises 14 residues. Per the germline V gene, CDR1 is LNHNV and CDR2 is YYDKDF (reference sequence). Trimming removed 2 bases at V and 0 bases at J, with 7 bases between. The CDR3 spells CATSRRTVNTEAFF. In nucleotides, the CDR3 is TGTGCCACCAGCAGACGGACGGTGAACACTGAAGCTTTCTTT.